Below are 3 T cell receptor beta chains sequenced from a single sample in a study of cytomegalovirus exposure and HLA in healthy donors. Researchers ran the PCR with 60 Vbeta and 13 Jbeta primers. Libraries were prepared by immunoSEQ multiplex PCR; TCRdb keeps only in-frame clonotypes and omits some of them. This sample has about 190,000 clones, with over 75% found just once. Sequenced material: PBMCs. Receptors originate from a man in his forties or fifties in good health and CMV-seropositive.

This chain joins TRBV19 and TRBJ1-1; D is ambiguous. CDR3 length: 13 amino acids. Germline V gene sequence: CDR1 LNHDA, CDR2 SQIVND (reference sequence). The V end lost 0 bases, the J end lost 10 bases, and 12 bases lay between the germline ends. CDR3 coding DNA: TGTGCCAGTAGTATAGATCTCGGGGTGGCAGCTTTCTTT. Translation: CASSIDLGVAAFF.

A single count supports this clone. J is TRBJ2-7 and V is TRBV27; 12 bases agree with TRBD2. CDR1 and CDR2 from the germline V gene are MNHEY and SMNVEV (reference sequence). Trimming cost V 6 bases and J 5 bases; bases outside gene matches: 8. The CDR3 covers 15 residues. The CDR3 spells CASSLTSGGPNEQYF. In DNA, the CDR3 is TGTGCCAGCAGCCTCACTAGCGGGGGGCCCAACGAGCAGTACTTC.

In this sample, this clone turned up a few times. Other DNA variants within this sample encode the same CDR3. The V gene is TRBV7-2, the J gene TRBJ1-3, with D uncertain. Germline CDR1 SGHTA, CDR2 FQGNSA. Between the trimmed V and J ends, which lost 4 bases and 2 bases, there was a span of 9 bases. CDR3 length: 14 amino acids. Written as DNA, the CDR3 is TGTGCCAGCAGCTCAACCAGGCCTGGAAACACCATATATTTT. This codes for CASSSTRPGNTIYF.